The TCR beta chain described here comes from a study of cytomegalovirus exposure and HLA in healthy donors (dated by TCRdb to 2016 to 2017). Concerning the study at large: According to a later analysis, one platform produced both the roughly 110 validation repertoires and the 666 repertoires of the first cohort. The study aimed to test whether cataloging public T cell receptors could reveal signatures of past pathogen exposure. In addition to the first cohort of 666 subjects, a separate validation cohort of over 90 different subjects was used. To predict cytomegalovirus infection status, the study combined high-throughput TCR immunosequencing, statistical association of individual TCRs with disease status, and machine learning. Study-wide conclusions, independent of this receptor: A later analysis found that TCRs clustered in the first cohort also tended to co-occur in the roughly 120 validation repertoires, with 94% of cluster scores above 0. Cytomegalovirus status was reported to be diagnosed by the classifier with high specificity and sensitivity in both the original and validation cohorts. The validation cohort had no HLA typing available for a later analysis, so co-occurrence within that cohort was assessed over all 120 or so repertoires. Across donors, most TCR sequences were observed very rarely, whereas some public TCRs were present in many individuals. According to the authors, the approach could potentially be generalized to other disease states and immunological phenotypes. In vitro tests confirmed that a few of the cytomegalovirus-associated TCR beta chains recognize cytomegalovirus antigens. In the study, approximately 150 TCR beta chains were listed as associated with cytomegalovirus.

Receptor libraries were prepared by the immunoSEQ multiplex PCR assay. The study's processing was this. A statistical classification framework was built to diagnose cytomegalovirus status from the catalog of TCR beta chain sequences. TCRdb took over this immuneACCESS table, retaining in-frame rearrangements with V and J assigned. Such tables are incomplete; in checked studies, under half of the missing clones stem from an unresolved V gene, and the remainder is unexplained. The V and J calls and clone size were taken over from that table, and D and trimming were inferred from the DNA. Here the sample has tens of thousands of clones; 84% occur a single time. Together, the top ten hold 12% of the sample. The donors were included in the validation cohort of roughly 120 subjects, a group kept apart from the approximately 650-subject first cohort. The germline V gene specifies MDHEN as CDR1 and SYDVKM as CDR2. Trimmed from V: 6 bases; trimmed from J: 4 bases; junction bases lacking a gene match: 8. The CDR3 goes from the cysteine to the phenylalanine over 14 residues. Only the CDR3 portion is preserved as DNA: 42 bases, with reading frame beginning at the first base.

Remarks on this clone: Its specific antigen is unknown. Base quality data are lacking; no much larger clone is found one base away.

This chain is built from TRBV28 and TRBJ2-7; 8 middle bases align to TRBD1. The specimen was PBMCs. The sequence came from a young woman in good health and CMV-seropositive. DNA sequence: TGTGCCAGCAGACGGACAGGGAAGGGGTACGAGCAGTACTTC. Its amino acids are CASRRTGKGYEQYF.